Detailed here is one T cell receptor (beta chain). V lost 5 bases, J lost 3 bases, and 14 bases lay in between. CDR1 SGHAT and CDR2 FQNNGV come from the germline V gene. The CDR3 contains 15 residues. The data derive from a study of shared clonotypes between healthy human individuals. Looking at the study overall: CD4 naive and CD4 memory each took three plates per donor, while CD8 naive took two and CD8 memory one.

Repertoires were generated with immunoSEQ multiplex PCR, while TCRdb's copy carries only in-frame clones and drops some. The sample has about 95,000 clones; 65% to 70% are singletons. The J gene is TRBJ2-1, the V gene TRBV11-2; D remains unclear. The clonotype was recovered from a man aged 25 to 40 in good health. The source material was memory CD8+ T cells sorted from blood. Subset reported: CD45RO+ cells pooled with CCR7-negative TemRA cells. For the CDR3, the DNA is TGTGCCAGCAGCCCCTTAGAGCTGGTCTACAATGAGCAGTTCTTC. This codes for CASSPLELVYNEQFF.